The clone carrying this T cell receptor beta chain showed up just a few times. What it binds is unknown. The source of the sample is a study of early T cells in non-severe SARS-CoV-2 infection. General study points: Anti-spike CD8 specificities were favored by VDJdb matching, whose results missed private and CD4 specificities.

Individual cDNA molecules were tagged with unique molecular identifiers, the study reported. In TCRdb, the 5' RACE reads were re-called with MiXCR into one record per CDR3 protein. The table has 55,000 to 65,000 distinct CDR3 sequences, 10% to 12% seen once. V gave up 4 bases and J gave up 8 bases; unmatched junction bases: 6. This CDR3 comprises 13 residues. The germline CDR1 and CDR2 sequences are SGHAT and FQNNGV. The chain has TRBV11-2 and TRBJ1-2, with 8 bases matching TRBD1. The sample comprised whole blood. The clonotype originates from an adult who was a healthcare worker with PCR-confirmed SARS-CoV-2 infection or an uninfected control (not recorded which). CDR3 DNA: TGTGCCAGCAGCTCTGGGACAGGACAGGGCTACACCTTC. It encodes CASSSGTGQGYTF. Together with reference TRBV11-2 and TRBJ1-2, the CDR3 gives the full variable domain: EAGVAQSPRYKIIEKRQSVAFWCNPISGHATLYWYQQILGQGPKLLIQFQNNGVVDDSQLPKDRFSAERLKGVDSTLKIQPAKLEDSAVYLCASSSGTGQGYTFGSGTRLTVV.